This T cell receptor beta chain is from a study of blood T cell repertoires in COVID-19. TCRdb's copy holds only in-frame clones and misses some; the assay was immunoSEQ multiplex PCR. The table records about 220,000 clones, about 79% of them present only once. Germline CDR1 MNHEY, CDR2 SVGAGI. Trimming took 2 bases from V and 1 from J, leaving 8 bases between them. The CDR3 extends over 14 amino acids. This receptor was taken from a woman in her thirties or forties with acute COVID-19. The chain recombines TRBV6-5 with TRBJ2-5, with D uncertain. Material for sequencing was PBMCs or T cells enriched from blood (not recorded which). CDR3 DNA: TGTGCCAGCAGTTACAGAGGTGGCCAAGAGACCCAGTACTTC. It encodes CASSYRGGQETQYF.